Here is one T cell receptor beta chain with its context. This may stem from a read error, because a much larger clone lies one nucleotide away. CDR3 length: 14 residues. Between the trimmed V and J ends, which lost 4 bases and 4 bases, there was a span of 14 bases. Germline-derived CDR1 and CDR2 are SQVTM and ANQGSEA. This sample is part of a study of patients and donors after allogeneic stem cell transplantation. TCRdb ran MiXCR on the RT-PCR reads and lists one entry per CDR3 protein. The sample carries fewer than 200,000 distinct CDR3 sequences, around 30% recorded once. The receptor was isolated from a human donor who was either an allogeneic HSCT recipient or a stem cell or donor lymphocyte infusion donor (not recorded which). It is not recorded whose cells these are; they may come from a transplant donor. This chain links TRBV29-1 with TRBJ1-5; possibly TRBD1 for D (5 bases). The source material was blood, either unsorted or a sorted T cell fraction (not recorded which). CDR3 amino acids: CSVGMQGENQPQHF. CDR3 coding DNA: TGCAGCGTTGGTATGCAGGGCGAGAATCAGCCCCAGCATTTT.